This note documents a single TCR beta chain sequence. Its antigen is currently unknown. This sample was included in a study of T cells in localized non-small cell lung cancer. Points from the study as a whole: Maximal T cell clonality occurred in uninvolved adjacent lung, with tumor ranking below it. Only one tumor region was sequenced, so heterogeneity remains possible. Appearance in adjacent lung was seen for a median approximately 59 of the top 100 tumor clones. Higher blood T cell density tracked longer overall survival.

The ends were cut back, 3 bases at V and 5 bases at J, with 19 bases in the middle. The CDR3 contains 16 residues. CDR1 SGHNT and CDR2 YENEEA come from the germline V gene. TCRdb's copy holds only in-frame clones and misses some; the assay was immunoSEQ multiplex PCR. Of tens of thousands of clones listed, about 90% are singletons. This material consisted of peripheral blood, taken before any cancer treatment. The TCR originated in a female donor over 55 with stage I lung adenocarcinoma. The chain couples TRBV11-3 to TRBJ2-5, with TRBD2 as a possible D gene (6 bases). DNA of the CDR3: TGTGCCAGCAGCTTTCGTCGCGGGGAATCTAGGGAGACCCAGTACTTC. Amino acids: CASSFRRGESRETQYF.